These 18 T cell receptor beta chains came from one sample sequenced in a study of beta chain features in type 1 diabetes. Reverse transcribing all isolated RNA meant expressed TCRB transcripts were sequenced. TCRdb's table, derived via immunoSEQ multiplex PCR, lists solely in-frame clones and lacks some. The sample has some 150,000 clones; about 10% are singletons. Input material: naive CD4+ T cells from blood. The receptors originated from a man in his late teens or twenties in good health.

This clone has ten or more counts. DNA of the CDR3: TGTGCCAGCAGTCCTCCGGGCCCTGGAGGGTCACCCCTCCACTTT. Protein product: CASSPPGPGGSPLHF. The rearrangement uses TRBV6-6 and TRBJ1-6; D is ambiguous. Germline V gives CDR1 MNHNY, CDR2 SVGAGI (reference sequence). With 5 bases removed from V and 10 bases from J, the gap between germline ends came to 18 bases. This CDR3 has 15 amino acids.

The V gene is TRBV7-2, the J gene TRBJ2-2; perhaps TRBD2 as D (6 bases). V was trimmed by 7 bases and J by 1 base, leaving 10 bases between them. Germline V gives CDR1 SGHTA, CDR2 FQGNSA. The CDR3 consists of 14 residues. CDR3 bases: TGTGCCAGCACCGCCGGGGGGAACACCGGGGAGCTGTTTTTT. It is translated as CASTAGGNTGELFF.

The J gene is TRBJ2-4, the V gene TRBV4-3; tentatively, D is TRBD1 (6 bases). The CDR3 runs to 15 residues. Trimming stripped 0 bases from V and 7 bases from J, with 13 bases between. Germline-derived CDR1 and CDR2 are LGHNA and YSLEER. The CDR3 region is CASSQENLQGNIQYF. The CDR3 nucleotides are TGCGCCAGCAGCCAAGAAAATTTACAGGGTAACATTCAGTACTTC.

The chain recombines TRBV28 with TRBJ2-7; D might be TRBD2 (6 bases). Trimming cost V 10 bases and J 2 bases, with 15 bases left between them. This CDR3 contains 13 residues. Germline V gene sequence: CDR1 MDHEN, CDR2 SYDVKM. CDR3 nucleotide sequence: TGTGCCATCAACGAGGGCGGGGCCTACGAGCAGTACTTC. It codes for CAINEGGAYEQYF.

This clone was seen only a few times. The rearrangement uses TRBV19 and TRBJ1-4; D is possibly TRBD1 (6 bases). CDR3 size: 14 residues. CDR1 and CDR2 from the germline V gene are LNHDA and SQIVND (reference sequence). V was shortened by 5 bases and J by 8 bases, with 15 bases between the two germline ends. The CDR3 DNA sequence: TGTGCCAGTAGTGACAGGAGGTTCGGCGAAAAACTGTTTTTT. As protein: CASSDRRFGEKLFF.

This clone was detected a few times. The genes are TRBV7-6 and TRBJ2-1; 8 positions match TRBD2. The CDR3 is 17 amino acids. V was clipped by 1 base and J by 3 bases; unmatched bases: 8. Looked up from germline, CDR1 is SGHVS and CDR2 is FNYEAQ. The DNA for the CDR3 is TGTGCCAGCAGCTTAGGCAGCACTAGCGGCGGCTACAATGAGCAGTTCTTC. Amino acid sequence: CASSLGSTSGGYNEQFF.

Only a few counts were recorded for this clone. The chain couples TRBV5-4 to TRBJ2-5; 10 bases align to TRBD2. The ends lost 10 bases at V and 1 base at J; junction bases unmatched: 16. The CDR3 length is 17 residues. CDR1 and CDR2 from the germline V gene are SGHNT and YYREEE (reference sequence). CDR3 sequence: CAASGTSARGAQETQYF. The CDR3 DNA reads TGTGCCGCCTCCGGGACTAGCGCCCGAGGGGCCCAAGAGACCCAGTACTTC. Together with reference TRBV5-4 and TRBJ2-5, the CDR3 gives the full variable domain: ETGVTQSPTHLIKTRGQQVTLRCSSQSGHNTVSWYQQALGQGPQFIFQYYREEENGRGNFPPRFSGLQFPNYSSELNVNALELDDSALYLCAASGTSARGAQETQYFGPGTRLLVL.

CDR3 residues: CASSLGPGVKGYTF. The CDR3 DNA is TGTGCCAGCAGCTTAGGGCCCGGGGTTAAAGGCTACACCTTC. The chain couples TRBV7-2 to TRBJ1-2; no firm D call. Trimming removed 1 base at V and 8 bases at J, with 14 bases between. In germline, CDR1 is SGHTA, CDR2 FQGNSA. The CDR3 is 14 residues long.

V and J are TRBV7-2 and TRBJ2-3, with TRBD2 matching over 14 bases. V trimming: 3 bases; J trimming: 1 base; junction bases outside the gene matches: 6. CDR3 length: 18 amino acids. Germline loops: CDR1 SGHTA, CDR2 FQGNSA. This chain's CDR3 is CASSFAGTSGGGTDTQYF. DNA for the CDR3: TGTGCCAGCAGCTTTGCCGGGACTAGCGGGGGTGGCACAGATACGCAGTATTTT.

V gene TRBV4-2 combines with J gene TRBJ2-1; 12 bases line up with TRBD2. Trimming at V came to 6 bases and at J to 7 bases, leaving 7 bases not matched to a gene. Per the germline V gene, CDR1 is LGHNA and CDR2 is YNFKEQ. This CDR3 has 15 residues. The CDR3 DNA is TGTGCCAGCAGACTACTTGGACTAGCGGGGAATGAGCAGTTCTTC. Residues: CASRLLGLAGNEQFF.

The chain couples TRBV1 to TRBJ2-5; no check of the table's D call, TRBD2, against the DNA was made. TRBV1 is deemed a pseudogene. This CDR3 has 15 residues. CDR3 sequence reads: CTSSQTPGEQETQYF. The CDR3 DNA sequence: TGCACCAGCAGCCAGACCCCGGGGGAGCAAGAGACCCAGTACTTC.

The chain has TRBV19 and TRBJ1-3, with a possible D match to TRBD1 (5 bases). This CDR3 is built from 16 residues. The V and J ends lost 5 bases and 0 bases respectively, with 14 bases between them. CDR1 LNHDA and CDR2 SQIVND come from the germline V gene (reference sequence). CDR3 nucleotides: TGTGCCAGTAGTCGGACAAGTTTGAGCTCTGGAAACACCATATATTTT. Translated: CASSRTSLSSGNTIYF. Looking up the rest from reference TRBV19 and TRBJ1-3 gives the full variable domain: DGGITQSPKYLFRKEGQNVTLSCEQNLNHDAMYWYRQDPGQGLRLIYYSQIVNDFQKGDIAEGYSVSREKKESFPLTVTSAQKNPTAFYLCASSRTSLSSGNTIYFGEGSWLTVV.

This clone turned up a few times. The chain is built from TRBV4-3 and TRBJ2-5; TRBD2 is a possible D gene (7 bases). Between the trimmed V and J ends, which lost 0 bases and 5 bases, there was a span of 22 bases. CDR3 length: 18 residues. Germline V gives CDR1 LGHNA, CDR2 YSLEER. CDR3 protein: CASSQDLAGAMLLETQYF. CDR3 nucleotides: TGCGCCAGCAGCCAAGATTTGGCGGGGGCGATGCTTTTGGAGACCCAGTACTTC.

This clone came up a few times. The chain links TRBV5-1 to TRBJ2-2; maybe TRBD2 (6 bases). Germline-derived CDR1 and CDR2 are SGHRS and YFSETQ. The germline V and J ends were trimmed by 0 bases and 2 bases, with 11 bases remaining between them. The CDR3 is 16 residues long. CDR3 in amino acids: CASSLVSSGNTGELFF. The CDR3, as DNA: TGCGCCAGCAGCTTGGTCAGTAGCGGTAACACCGGGGAGCTGTTTTTT.

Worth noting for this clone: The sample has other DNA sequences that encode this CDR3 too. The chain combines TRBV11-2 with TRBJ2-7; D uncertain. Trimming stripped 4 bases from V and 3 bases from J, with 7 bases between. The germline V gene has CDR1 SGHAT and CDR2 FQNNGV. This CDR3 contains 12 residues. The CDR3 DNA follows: TGTGCCAGCAGCTCTAACAGCTACGAGCAGTACTTC. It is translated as CASSSNSYEQYF.

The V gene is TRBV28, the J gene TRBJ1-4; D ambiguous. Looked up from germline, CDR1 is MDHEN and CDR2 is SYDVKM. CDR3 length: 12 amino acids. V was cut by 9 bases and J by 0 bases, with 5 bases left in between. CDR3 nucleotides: TGTGCCAGTGGCTCAACTAATGAAAAACTGTTTTTT. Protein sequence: CASGSTNEKLFF.

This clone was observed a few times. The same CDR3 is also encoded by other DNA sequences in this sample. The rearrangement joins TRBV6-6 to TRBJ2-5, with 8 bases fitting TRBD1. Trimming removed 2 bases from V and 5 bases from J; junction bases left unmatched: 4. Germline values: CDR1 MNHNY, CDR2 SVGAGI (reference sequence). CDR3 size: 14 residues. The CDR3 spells CASSYPDRGETQYF. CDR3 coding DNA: TGTGCCAGCAGTTACCCCGACAGGGGTGAGACCCAGTACTTC.

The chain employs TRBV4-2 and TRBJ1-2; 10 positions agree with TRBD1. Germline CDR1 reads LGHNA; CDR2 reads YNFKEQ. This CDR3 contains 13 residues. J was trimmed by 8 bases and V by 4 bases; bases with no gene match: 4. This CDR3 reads CASSPGTGDGYTF. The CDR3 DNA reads TGTGCCAGCAGCCCTGGGACAGGGGACGGCTACACCTTC.